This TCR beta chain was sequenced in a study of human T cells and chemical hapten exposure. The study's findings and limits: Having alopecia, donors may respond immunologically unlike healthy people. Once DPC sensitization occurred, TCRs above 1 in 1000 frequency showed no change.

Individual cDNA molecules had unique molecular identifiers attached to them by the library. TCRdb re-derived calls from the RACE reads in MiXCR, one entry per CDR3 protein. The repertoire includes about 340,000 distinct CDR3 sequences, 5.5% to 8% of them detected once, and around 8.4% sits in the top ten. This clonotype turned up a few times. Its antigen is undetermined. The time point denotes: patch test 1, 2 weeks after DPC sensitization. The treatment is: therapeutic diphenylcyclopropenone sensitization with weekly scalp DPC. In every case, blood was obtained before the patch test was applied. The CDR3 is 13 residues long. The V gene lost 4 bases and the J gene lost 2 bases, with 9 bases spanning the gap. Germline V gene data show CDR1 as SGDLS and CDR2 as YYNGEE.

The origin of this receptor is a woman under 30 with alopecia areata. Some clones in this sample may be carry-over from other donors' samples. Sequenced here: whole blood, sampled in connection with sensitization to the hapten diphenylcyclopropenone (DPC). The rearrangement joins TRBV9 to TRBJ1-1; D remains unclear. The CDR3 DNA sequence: TGTGCCAGCAGCCTAGACGATAACACTGAAGCTTTCTTT. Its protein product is CASSLDDNTEAFF.